This passage covers 27 T cell receptor beta chains from one sample sequenced in a study of T cells in localized non-small cell lung cancer. Measured with immunoSEQ multiplex PCR; TCRdb has only the in-frame clones, and not every one. Of tens of thousands of clones listed, around 87% are singletons. The sequencing here drew on peripheral blood, taken before any cancer treatment. The origin of the receptors is a man aged 35 to 69 with stage I lung adenocarcinoma.

This sequence joins TRBV6-6 and TRBJ1-3; no clear D. Germline CDR1 is MNHNY and CDR2 is SVGAGI (reference sequence). The CDR3 sequence is 12 residues long. V lost 7 bases and J lost 4, with 8 bases in between. CDR3 sequence (DNA): TGTGCCAGCACTTCCCGAGGAAACACCATATATTTT. Its translation is CASTSRGNTIYF.

V gene TRBV2 combines with J gene TRBJ2-3, with no clear D. Trimming removed 3 bases from V and 6 bases from J, with 10 bases in between. CDR1 is SNHLY, CDR2 FYNNEI, per germline. The CDR3 is made up of 13 amino acids. The CDR3 nucleotides read TGTGCCAGCAGTGACCGGCCAGCGGATACGCAGTATTTT. Amino acid sequence: CASSDRPADTQYF.

CDR3 sequence reads: CASSREGTVFSPLHF. In DNA form, the CDR3 reads TGTGCCAGCAGTCGAGAAGGGACAGTATTTTCACCCCTCCACTTT. V is TRBV6-5 and J is TRBJ1-6; 7 bases fit TRBD1. V trimming: 5 bases; J trimming: 9 bases; junction bases outside the gene matches: 10. Per germline, CDR1 MNHEY and CDR2 SVGAGI. CDR3 length: 15 amino acids.

The V call is TRBV29-1, the J call TRBJ2-7; the D call may be TRBD1 or TRBD2 (5 bases each). The V gene's germline CDR1 is SQVTM and CDR2 ANQGSEA. V was shortened by 2 bases and J by 4 bases, with 18 bases between the two germline ends. The CDR3 is 15 residues long. CDR3 region: CSVEIGTALGYEQYF. The CDR3 DNA sequence: TGCAGCGTTGAAATAGGGACCGCCCTGGGGTACGAGCAGTACTTC.

There are a few counts of this clone. The chain couples TRBV25-1 to TRBJ1-3, with a possible D match to TRBD1 (6 bases). Between the trimmed V and J ends, which lost 2 bases and 4 bases, there was a span of 12 bases. The CDR3 consists of 15 residues. Germline CDR1 is MGHDK and CDR2 is SYGVNS. The CDR3 region is CASSELGGSGNTIYF. DNA of the CDR3: TGTGCCAGCAGTGAACTAGGGGGAAGCGGAAACACCATATATTTT.

The genes are TRBV7-2 and TRBJ1-1; D not certain. CDR1 is SGHTA and CDR2 is FQGNSA in the germline V gene. Trimming took 5 bases from V and 4 from J, leaving 11 bases between them. This CDR3 spans 13 amino acids. Written as DNA, the CDR3 is TGTGCCAGCAGCGGTAGAGTAGTCACTGAAGCTTTCTTT. Its protein product is CASSGRVVTEAFF.

This clone was counted a single time. The rearrangement links TRBV5-4 to TRBJ2-1; 11 bases match TRBD2. Germline values: CDR1 SGHNT, CDR2 YYREEE (reference sequence). With V trimmed by 0 bases and J by 4 bases, 3 bases remained unmatched. This CDR3 is built from 16 residues. This chain's CDR3 is CASSLGTSGGYNEQFF. Written as DNA, the CDR3 is TGTGCCAGCAGCTTGGGCACTAGCGGGGGATACAATGAGCAGTTCTTC.

J is TRBJ1-3 and V is TRBV19; 7 nucleotides align to TRBD1. The CDR3 totals 16 residues. Germline values: CDR1 LNHDA, CDR2 SQIVND (reference sequence). The V gene end was trimmed by 3 bases and the J gene end by 0 bases; junction bases not matched to a gene: 5. The CDR3, as DNA: TGTGCCAGTAGTATCCCAGGGGGGAGCTCTGGAAACACCATATATTTT. Translating it yields CASSIPGGSSGNTIYF.

V and J are TRBV5-1 and TRBJ1-4; D uncertain. CDR3 length: 14 residues. CDR1 is SGHRS, CDR2 YFSETQ, per germline. V dropped 5 bases and J dropped 0 bases, with 8 bases sitting between them. CDR3 region: CASRPTATNEKLFF. The CDR3 DNA is TGCGCCAGCAGACCTACGGCAACTAATGAAAAACTGTTTTTT.

This chain joins TRBV4-1 and TRBJ2-1; 10 bases agree with TRBD2. Germline V gene lookup returns CDR1 MGHRA and CDR2 YSYEKL. The ends lost 0 bases at V and 9 bases at J; junction bases unmatched: 8. The CDR3 length is 16 residues. The CDR3 nucleotides read TGCGCCAGCAGCCAAGATACCAGCGGGAGGGCCCCTGAGCAGTTCTTC. Its protein product is CASSQDTSGRAPEQFF.

J is TRBJ1-2 and V is TRBV28; D gene ambiguous. V dropped 1 base and J dropped 6 bases, with 6 bases sitting between them. In germline, CDR1 is MDHEN, CDR2 SYDVKM. This CDR3 region has 12 residues. The CDR3 region has the DNA TGTGCCAGCAGTTTATATAGAGATGGCTACACCTTC. This sequence encodes CASSLYRDGYTF.

The rearrangement links TRBV28 to TRBJ2-3, with D perhaps TRBD2 (6 bases). Germline-derived CDR1 and CDR2 are MDHEN and SYDVKM. The CDR3 is 15 amino acids. V dropped 6 bases and J dropped 2 bases, with 15 bases sitting between them. CDR3 sequence (DNA): TGTGCCAGCAGCCACCCCCGGGGGTTCACAGATACGCAGTATTTT. It specifies CASSHPRGFTDTQYF.

This chain links TRBV29-1 with TRBJ1-1; D not certain. The CDR3 covers 12 residues. Trimming cost V 1 base and J 2 bases, with 5 bases left between them. Germline V gene data show CDR1 as SQVTM and CDR2 as ANQGSEA. The CDR3 bases are TGCAGCGTTGAAGCAGAAAACACTGAAGCTTTCTTT. This translates into CSVEAENTEAFF.

Remarks on this clone: The sample contains more than one DNA sequence encoding this CDR3. This rearrangement joins TRBV7-8 to TRBJ2-7; 8 bases line up with TRBD2. This CDR3 is built from 16 residues. Germline V gene data show CDR1 as SGHVS and CDR2 as FQNEAQ. V dropped 0 bases and J dropped 0; count of bases not matched to a gene: 4. CDR3 region: CASSLASAGGSYEQYF. CDR3 bases: TGTGCCAGCAGCTTAGCCTCTGCGGGGGGCTCCTACGAGCAGTACTTC.

The gene calls are TRBV5-4 and TRBJ2-7; D is tentatively TRBD1 or TRBD2 (5 bases each). Trimming pared 4 bases from V and 6 bases from J, leaving 29 bases between. The CDR3 is made up of 18 amino acids. CDR1 is SGHNT, CDR2 YYREEE, per germline (reference sequence). CDR3 sequence (DNA): TGTGCCAGCAGCCAAGATATGTGGAGGACCAGCTCTGGGGGCGAGCAGTACTTC. Its translation: CASSQDMWRTSSGGEQYF.

This clone was observed once. V usage is TRBV5-6 and J usage is TRBJ2-1; D unresolved. The V end lost 0 bases, the J end lost 0 bases, and 10 bases lay between the germline ends. This CDR3 has 16 amino acids. Germline CDR1 is SGHDT and CDR2 is YYEEEE. CDR3 DNA: TGTGCCAGCAGCTTGGGACCGCCCAACTCCTACAATGAGCAGTTCTTC. Translation gives CASSLGPPNSYNEQFF. Combining the CDR3 with reference TRBV5-6 and TRBJ2-1 gives the whole variable domain DAGVTQSPTHLIKTRGQQVTLRCSPKSGHDTVSWYQQALGQGPQFIFQYYEEEERQRGNFPDRFSGHQFPNYSSELNVNALLLGDSALYLCASSLGPPNSYNEQFFGPGTRLTVL.

The chain couples TRBV28 to TRBJ2-1, with a tentative D call TRBD1 (6 bases). V was shortened by 6 bases and J by 7 bases, with 13 bases between the two germline ends. Germline V gene sequence: CDR1 MDHEN, CDR2 SYDVKM. The CDR3 is 13 residues long. The CDR3 coding sequence is TGTGCCAGCAGAACAGGGTCGGTTAATGAGCAGTTCTTC. Translated, it gives CASRTGSVNEQFF.

The chain uses TRBV6-5 and TRBJ1-5; 8 bases line up with TRBD1. This CDR3 is 15 amino acids long. Germline CDR1 reads MNHEY; CDR2 reads SVGAGI. J was trimmed by 1 base and V by 6 bases; bases with no gene match: 5. In DNA form, the CDR3 reads TGTGCCAGCAGCAGGGACAGGCCAAGCAATCAGCCCCAGCATTTT. Translated: CASSRDRPSNQPQHF.

This chain uses TRBV7-2 with TRBJ1-1; 9 bases align to TRBD1. CDR1 and CDR2 from the germline V gene are SGHTA and FQGNSA. Trimming at V came to 7 bases and at J to 3 bases, leaving 6 bases not matched to a gene. The CDR3 covers 14 residues. CDR3 DNA: TGTGCCAGCACCCGACAGGGGGGGCACACTGAAGCTTTCTTT. It codes for CASTRQGGHTEAFF. Filled out from reference TRBV7-2 and TRBJ1-1, the complete variable domain reads GAGVSQSPSNKVTEKGKDVELRCDPISGHTALYWYRQSLGQGLEFLIYFQGNSAPDKSGLPSDRFSAERTGGSVSTLTIQRTQQEDSAVYLCASTRQGGHTEAFFGQGTRLTVV.

This clone occurred once. The V and J genes are TRBV19 and TRBJ1-5, with D uncertain. The germline V and J ends were trimmed by 3 bases and 2 bases, with 11 bases remaining between them. CDR1 is LNHDA and CDR2 is SQIVND in the germline V gene (reference sequence). This CDR3 region has 15 residues. The CDR3 DNA sequence: TGTGCCAGTAGTATTGCAAGATCCCGCAATCAGCCCCAGCATTTT. This codes for CASSIARSRNQPQHF.

The rearrangement uses TRBV5-4 and TRBJ1-2; tentatively, D is TRBD1 (6 bases). The germline V gene encodes CDR1 SGHNT and CDR2 YYREEE (reference sequence). The ends were cut back, 4 bases at V and 4 bases at J, with 11 bases in the middle. CDR3 length: 13 residues. In DNA, the CDR3 is TGTGCCAGCAGCATGGACAGAACCTATGGCTACACCTTC. The encoded protein is CASSMDRTYGYTF.

Worth noting for this clone: The junction differs from germline at one of its ends, possibly a read error. The V call is TRBV19, the J call TRBJ2-1, with TRBD2 matching 14 bases. The CDR3 contains 17 residues. CDR1 is LNHDA and CDR2 is SQIVND in the germline V gene (reference sequence). This CDR3 is CASTSTSGRAYSNEQLF. Here the CDR3 DNA reads TGTGCCAGTACCTCGACTAGCGGGAGGGCCTACTCCAATGAGCAGCTCTTC.

The chain joins TRBV5-6 to TRBJ2-3; D unclear. Germline CDR1 SGHDT, CDR2 YYEEEE. Trimming took 2 bases from V and 2 from J, leaving 6 bases between them. The CDR3 covers 13 residues. CDR3 protein: CASSFLDTDTQYF. CDR3 DNA: TGTGCCAGCAGCTTTTTAGACACAGATACGCAGTATTTT.

This chain links TRBV4-2 with TRBJ2-2; tentative D call: TRBD2 (6 bases). Germline V CDR1 and CDR2: LGHNA, YNFKEQ. This CDR3 region has 16 residues. Trimming left V 3 bases short and J 1 base short, with 12 bases between. For the CDR3, the DNA is TGTGCCAGCAGCCAGGCAGTAGCGGAGAACACCGGGGAGCTGTTTTTT. It translates to CASSQAVAENTGELFF.

The rearrangement joins TRBV5-4 to TRBJ2-5; D is tentatively TRBD1 or TRBD2 (5 bases each). Germline CDR1 is SGHNT and CDR2 is YYREEE (reference sequence). The CDR3 is 13 residues long. V was shortened by 6 bases and J by 1 base, with 10 bases between the two germline ends. The CDR3: CASTPGTQETQYF. CDR3 DNA: TGTGCCAGCACCCCCGGGACCCAAGAGACCCAGTACTTC.

V and J are TRBV6-6 and TRBJ1-1; 8 bases are a match to TRBD1. Germline loops: CDR1 MNHNY, CDR2 SVGAGI (reference sequence). V trimming: 6 bases; J trimming: 5 bases; junction bases outside the gene matches: 5. CDR3 length equals 13 residues. CDR3 sequence: CASRRTGLTEAFF. CDR3 coding DNA: TGTGCCAGCAGGAGGACAGGGTTGACTGAAGCTTTCTTT.

The rearrangement joins TRBV11-2 to TRBJ2-2; TRBD2 agrees at 12 bases. The junction had 4 bases not matched to a gene; V was cut back by 5 bases and J by 3 bases. Germline loops: CDR1 SGHAT, CDR2 FQNNGV. The CDR3 is 16 residues long. The CDR3 here is CASSPGTSGYTGELFF. DNA of the CDR3: TGTGCCAGCAGCCCCGGGACTAGCGGGTACACCGGGGAGCTGTTTTTT.